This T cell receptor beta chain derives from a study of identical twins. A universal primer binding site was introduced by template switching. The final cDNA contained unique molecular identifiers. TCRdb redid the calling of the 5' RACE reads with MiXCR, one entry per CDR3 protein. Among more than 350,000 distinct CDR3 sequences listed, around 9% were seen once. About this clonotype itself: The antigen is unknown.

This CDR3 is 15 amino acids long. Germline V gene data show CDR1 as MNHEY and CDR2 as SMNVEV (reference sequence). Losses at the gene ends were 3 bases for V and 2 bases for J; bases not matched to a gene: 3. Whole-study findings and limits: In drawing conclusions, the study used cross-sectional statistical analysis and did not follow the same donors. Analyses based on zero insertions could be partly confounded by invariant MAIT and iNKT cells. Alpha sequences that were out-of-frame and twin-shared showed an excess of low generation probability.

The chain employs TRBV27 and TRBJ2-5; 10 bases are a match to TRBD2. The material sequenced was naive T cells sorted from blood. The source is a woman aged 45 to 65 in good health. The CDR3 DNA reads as TGTGCCAGCAGTTTTACTAGCGGGGTACAAGAGACCCAGTACTTC. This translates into CASSFTSGVQETQYF.